The 10 T cell receptor beta chains given below trace back to one sample, sequenced in a study of preoperative IRX-2 immunotherapy in early breast cancer. The method was immunoSEQ multiplex PCR; TCRdb's version includes in-frame clones alone and lacks a portion of them. The profile shows fewer than 35,000 clones, under 90% of them singletons. Treatment denoted: preoperative locoregional IRX-2 cytokine immunotherapy. Here the sequenced sample was tumor tissue, taken after IRX-2 immunotherapy. The receptors here all came from a human donor with breast cancer.

V usage is TRBV28 and J usage is TRBJ1-1; D perhaps matches TRBD1 (5 bases). CDR1 is MDHEN and CDR2 is SYDVKM in the germline V gene. The CDR3 is made up of 17 amino acids. With 2 bases removed from V and 0 bases from J, the gap between germline ends came to 16 bases. The CDR3 DNA follows: TGTGCCAGCAGTTTACCCCCGGGGGTGATGATGAACACTGAAGCTTTCTTT. Protein: CASSLPPGVMMNTEAFF.

The chain recombines TRBV6-8 with TRBJ2-5, with 8 bases aligning to TRBD2. Germline V gene data show CDR1 as MNHGY and CDR2 as SAAAGT. The V segment lost 5 bases and the J segment 9 bases; nucleotides outside the gene matches: 8. The CDR3 totals 13 residues. The CDR3 loop is CASSEARGGAQYF. The DNA for the CDR3 is TGTGCCAGCAGTGAGGCCCGGGGGGGCGCCCAGTACTTC.

The chain carries TRBV6-8 and TRBJ1-5; D gene unclear. From germline, CDR1 is MNHGY and CDR2 SAAAGT. CDR3 length: 14 residues. V shed 11 bases and J shed 7 bases, with 21 bases lying between them. The CDR3 DNA is TGTGCCTCCGCCGGGGAAAGGGATGGACAGCCCCAGCATTTT. The encoded protein is CASAGERDGQPQHF.

The chain is built from TRBV5-1 and TRBJ2-3; 10 bases are a match to TRBD2. Germline V CDR1 and CDR2: SGHRS, YFSETQ. V gave up 1 base and J gave up 0 bases; unmatched junction bases: 5. This CDR3 is 17 amino acids long. Here the CDR3 DNA reads TGCGCCAGCAGCTTGTCTCTTAGCGGGAGGAGCACAGATACGCAGTATTTT. This gives the protein CASSLSLSGRSTDTQYF. Looking up the rest from reference TRBV5-1 and TRBJ2-3 gives the full variable domain: KAGVTQTPRYLIKTRGQQVTLSCSPISGHRSVSWYQQTPGQGLQFLFEYFSETQRNKGNFPGRFSGRQFSNSRSEMNVSTLELGDSALYLCASSLSLSGRSTDTQYFGPGTRLTVL.

The rearrangement links TRBV6-8 to TRBJ2-1; the match to TRBD2 covers 15 bases. After removal of 7 bases from V and 5 bases from J, the junction contained 9 bases not matched to a gene. Germline loops: CDR1 MNHGY, CDR2 SAAAGT. This CDR3 region has 17 residues. CDR3 coding DNA: TGTGCCAGCATATATCAAGGACTAGCGGGAGGGAACAATGAGCAGTTCTTC. It yields the protein CASIYQGLAGGNNEQFF.

The chain uses TRBV30 and TRBJ1-5, with a tentative D call TRBD1 (6 bases). Per the germline V gene, CDR1 is GTSNPN and CDR2 is SVGIG (reference sequence). V lost 5 bases to trimming and J lost 7 bases, with 15 bases between them. The CDR3 runs 13 residues. DNA of the CDR3: TGTGCCTGGTCACAGGGAAGTGGGCAGCCCCAGCATTTT. Protein product: CAWSQGSGQPQHF. Filled out from reference TRBV30 and TRBJ1-5, the complete variable domain reads SQTIHQWPATLVQPVGSPLSLECTVEGTSNPNLYWYRQAAGRGLQLLFYSVGIGQISSEVPQNLSASRPQDRQFILSSKKLLLSDSGFYLCAWSQGSGQPQHFGDGTRLSIL.

A single count supports this clone. The rearrangement uses TRBV5-1 and TRBJ1-5; 10 nucleotides agree with TRBD1. The CDR3 totals 15 residues. Per germline, CDR1 SGHRS and CDR2 YFSETQ. Germline trimming cut 0 bases from V and 7 bases from J; bases unmatched to any gene: 4. DNA for the CDR3: TGCGCCAGCAGCTTGGGACAGGGGGCAGAACAGCCCCAGCATTTT. Its translation: CASSLGQGAEQPQHF. The variable domain in full, completed from reference TRBV5-1 and TRBJ1-5, reads KAGVTQTPRYLIKTRGQQVTLSCSPISGHRSVSWYQQTPGQGLQFLFEYFSETQRNKGNFPGRFSGRQFSNSRSEMNVSTLELGDSALYLCASSLGQGAEQPQHFGDGTRLSIL.

V is TRBV28 and J is TRBJ2-2; unclear D gene. The CDR3 contains 15 residues. Trimming took 7 bases from V and 4 from J, leaving 16 bases between them. Germline CDR1 MDHEN, CDR2 SYDVKM. The CDR3 region is CASTQDTVATGELFF. The CDR3, as DNA: TGTGCCAGCACCCAAGACACAGTCGCCACCGGGGAGCTGTTTTTT.

The chain couples TRBV11-3 to TRBJ1-3, with a possible D match to TRBD1 (6 bases). The V end lost 1 base, the J end lost 0 bases, and 10 bases lay between the germline ends. The CDR3 has 16 residues. In germline, CDR1 is SGHNT, CDR2 YENEEA. The CDR3 sequence is CASSLGGQGSGNTIYF. The CDR3 nucleotides read TGTGCCAGCAGCTTAGGGGGGCAGGGCTCTGGAAACACCATATATTTT.

The rearrangement uses TRBV6-8 and TRBJ2-3, with 9 bases aligning to TRBD1. CDR3 length: 16 amino acids. With V trimmed by 7 bases and J by 5 bases, 13 bases remained unmatched. Germline V CDR1 and CDR2: MNHGY, SAAAGT. CDR3 residues: CASTPGSTGGRDTQYF. The CDR3 bases are TGTGCCAGCACACCCGGGTCGACAGGGGGTCGAGATACGCAGTATTTT.